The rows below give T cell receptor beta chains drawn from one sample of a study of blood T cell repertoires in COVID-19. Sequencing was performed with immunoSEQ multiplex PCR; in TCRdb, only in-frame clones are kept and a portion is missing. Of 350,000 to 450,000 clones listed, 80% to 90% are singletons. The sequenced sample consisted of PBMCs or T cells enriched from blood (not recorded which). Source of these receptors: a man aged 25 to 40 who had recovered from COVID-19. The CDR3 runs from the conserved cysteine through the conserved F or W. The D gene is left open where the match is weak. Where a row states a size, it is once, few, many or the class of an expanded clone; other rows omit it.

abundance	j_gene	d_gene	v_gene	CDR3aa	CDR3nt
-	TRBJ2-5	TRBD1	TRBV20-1	CSARTGETQYF	TGCAGTGCGAGGACAGGAGAGACCCAGTACTTC
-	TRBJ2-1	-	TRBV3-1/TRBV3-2	CASSRPPRGEQFF	TGTGCCAGCAGCCGCCCCCCTAGGGGTGAGCAGTTCTTC
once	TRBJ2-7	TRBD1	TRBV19	CASSIYRGSYEQYF	TGTGCCAGTAGTATCTACAGGGGTTCCTACGAGCAGTACTTC
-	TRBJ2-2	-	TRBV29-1	CSVLWATGELFF	TGCAGCGTGTTGTGGGCCACCGGGGAGCTGTTTTTT
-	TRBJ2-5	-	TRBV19	CASSIERRNQETQYF	TGTGCCAGTAGTATCGAGCGGAGAAATCAAGAGACCCAGTACTTC
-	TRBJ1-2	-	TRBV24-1	CATWGPNYGYTF	TGTGCCACCTGGGGCCCTAACTATGGCTACACCTTC
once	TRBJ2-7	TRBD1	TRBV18	CASAGQGPYEQYF	TGTGCCAGCGCCGGACAGGGGCCCTACGAGCAGTACTTC
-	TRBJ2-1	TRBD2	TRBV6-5	CASSYAGGPYYEQFF	TGTGCCAGCAGTTACGCGGGAGGGCCTTACTATGAGCAGTTCTTC
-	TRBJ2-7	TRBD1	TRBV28	CATRVGTASNYEQYF	TGTGCCACCCGGGTCGGGACAGCGAGTAACTACGAGCAGTACTTC
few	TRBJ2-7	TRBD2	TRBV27	CASSSLGLQGNEQYF	TGTGCCAGCAGCTCGCTGGGACTACAAGGAAACGAGCAGTACTTC
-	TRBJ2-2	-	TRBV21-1	CASSKAVGTSGPTLGTGELFF	TGTGCCAGCAGCAAAGCTGTTGGGACTAGCGGCCCTACTTTGGGCACCGGGGAGCTGTTTTTT
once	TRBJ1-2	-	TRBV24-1	CATSDSQGIYGYTF	TGTGCCACCAGTGATTCCCAGGGAATCTATGGCTACACCTTC
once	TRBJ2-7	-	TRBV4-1	CASSPPRDITRALRGEQYF	TGCGCCAGCAGCCCCCCAAGGGACATTACCAGGGCTCTAAGGGGCGAGCAGTACTTC
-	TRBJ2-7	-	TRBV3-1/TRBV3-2	CASSPFGDEQYF	TGTGCCAGCAGCCCCTTCGGGGACGAGCAGTACTTC
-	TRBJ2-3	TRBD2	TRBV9	CASSSAAGVPDTQYF	TGTGCCAGCTCCTCTGCGGCGGGAGTTCCAGATACGCAGTATTTT
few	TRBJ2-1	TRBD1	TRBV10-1	CASSEGQGVDEQFF	TGCGCCAGCAGTGAAGGACAGGGTGTCGATGAGCAGTTCTTC
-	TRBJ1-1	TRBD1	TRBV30	CAWSPGTDTEAFF	TGTGCCTGGAGTCCCGGGACAGACACTGAAGCTTTCTTT
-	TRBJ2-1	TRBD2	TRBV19	CASNNPGLGDFEQFF	TGTGCCAGTAACAACCCGGGACTAGGGGACTTCGAGCAGTTCTTC
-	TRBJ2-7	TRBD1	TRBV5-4	CASSFGTAYEQYF	TGTGCCAGCAGCTTCGGGACAGCCTACGAGCAGTACTTC
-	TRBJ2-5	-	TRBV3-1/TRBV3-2	CASSQDPGLQETQYF	TGTGCCAGCAGCCAAGATCCAGGGCTCCAAGAGACCCAGTACTTC
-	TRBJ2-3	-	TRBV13	CASSQGRWEVTDTQYF	TGTGCCAGCAGCCAGGGTCGGTGGGAGGTCACAGATACGCAGTATTTT
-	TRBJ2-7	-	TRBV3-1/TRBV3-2	CASSRANGEQYF	TGTGCCAGCAGTCGAGCGAATGGCGAGCAGTACTTC
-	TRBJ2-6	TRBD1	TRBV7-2	CASSWTGGHSGANVLTF	TGTGCCAGCAGCTGGACAGGGGGCCACTCTGGGGCCAACGTCCTGACTTTC
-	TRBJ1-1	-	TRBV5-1	CASSLGRTTMNTEAFF	TGCGCCAGCAGCTTGGGTCGGACAACAATGAACACTGAAGCTTTCTTT
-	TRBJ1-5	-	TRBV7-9	CASSSGLRQPQHF	TGTGCCAGCAGCTCTGGACTGCGTCAGCCCCAGCATTTT
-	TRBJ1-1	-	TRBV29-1	CSVEGGTEAFF	TGCAGCGTTGAGGGAGGGACTGAAGCTTTCTTT
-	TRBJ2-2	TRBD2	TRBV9	CASSALRGRANTGELFF	TGTGCCAGCAGCGCATTACGGGGGAGGGCGAACACCGGGGAGCTGTTTTTT
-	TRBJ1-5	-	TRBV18	CASSPGQFNQPQHF	TGTGCCAGCTCACCCGGACAGTTTAATCAGCCCCAGCATTTT
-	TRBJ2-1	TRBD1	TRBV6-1	CASSEGTGNSVVIEEQFF	TGTGCCAGCAGTGAAGGGACAGGGAATTCTGTGGTTATTGAAGAGCAGTTCTTC
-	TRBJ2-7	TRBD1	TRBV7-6	CASSPGQGSSYEQYF	TGTGCCAGCAGCCCTGGACAGGGGAGCTCCTACGAGCAGTACTTC
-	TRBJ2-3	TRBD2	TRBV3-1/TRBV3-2	CASSPYSSGTASTDTQYF	TGTGCCAGCAGCCCGTATTCTAGCGGAACGGCAAGCACAGATACGCAGTATTTT
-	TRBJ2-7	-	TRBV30	CAWSQGSGYEQYF	TGTGCCTGGAGTCAAGGGTCGGGGTACGAGCAGTACTTC
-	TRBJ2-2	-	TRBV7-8	CASSFGTVNTGELFF	TGTGCCAGCAGCTTCGGGACTGTGAACACCGGGGAGCTGTTTTTT
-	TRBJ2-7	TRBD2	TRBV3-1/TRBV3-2	CASSQETSGRGMVGEQYF	TGTGCCAGCAGCCAAGAGACTAGCGGGAGGGGGATGGTGGGCGAGCAGTACTTC
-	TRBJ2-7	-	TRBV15	CATSHKPGTSSYEQYF	TGTGCCACCAGCCATAAGCCCGGTACTAGCTCCTACGAGCAGTACTTC
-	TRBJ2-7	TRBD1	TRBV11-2	CASSRSGQGSYEQYF	TGTGCCAGCAGCCGATCGGGACAGGGATCCTACGAGCAGTACTTC
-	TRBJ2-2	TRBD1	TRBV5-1	CASSLGQGGDGELFF	TGCGCCAGCTCCTTGGGACAGGGAGGTGACGGGGAGCTGTTTTTT
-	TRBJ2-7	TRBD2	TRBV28	CASSLPLAAYEQYF	TGTGCCAGCAGTTTGCCCCTAGCGGCCTACGAGCAGTACTTC
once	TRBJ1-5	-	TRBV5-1	CASRGAGDQPQHF	TGCGCCAGCAGGGGTGCCGGAGATCAGCCCCAGCATTTT
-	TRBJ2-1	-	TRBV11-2	CASSLGEASTYNEQFF	TGTGCCAGCAGCTTAGGGGAGGCTAGCACCTACAATGAGCAGTTCTTC
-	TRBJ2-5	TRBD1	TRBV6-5	CASRRQGEETQYF	TGTGCCAGCAGGAGGCAGGGGGAAGAGACCCAGTACTTC
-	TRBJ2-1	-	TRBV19	CASSRAQNEQFF	TGTGCCAGTAGTAGGGCGCAGAATGAGCAGTTCTTC
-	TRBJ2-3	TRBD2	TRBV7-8	CASSLASGRRTDTQYF	TGTGCCAGCAGCTTAGCTAGCGGGAGGAGAACAGATACGCAGTATTTT
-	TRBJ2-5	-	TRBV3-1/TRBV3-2	CASSQGDSYQETQYF	TGTGCCAGCAGTCAGGGCGACTCGTACCAAGAGACCCAGTACTTC
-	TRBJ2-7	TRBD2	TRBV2	CASRTSGYEQYF	TGTGCCAGCAGAACTAGCGGCTACGAGCAGTACTTC
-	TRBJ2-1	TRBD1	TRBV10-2	CASSVKTGIEVF	TGCGCCAGCAGTGTAAAGACAGGGATAGAGGTCTTC
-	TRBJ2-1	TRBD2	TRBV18	CASSSTIAGAGNEQFF	TGTGCCAGCTCAAGTACGATAGCGGGAGCGGGTAATGAGCAGTTCTTC
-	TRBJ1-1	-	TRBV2	CASSGAPNTEAFF	TGTGCCAGCAGTGGGGCTCCTAACACTGAAGCTTTCTTT
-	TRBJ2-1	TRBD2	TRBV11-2	CASSLGGKRERYNEQFF	TGTGCCAGCAGCCTCGGGGGTAAGCGGGAAAGGTACAATGAGCAGTTCTTC
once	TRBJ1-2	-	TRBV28	CASSSPGFPYGYTF	TGTGCCAGCAGTTCCCCCGGGTTTCCTTATGGCTACACCTTC
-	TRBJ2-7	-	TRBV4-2	CASSQEDYSNYEQYF	TGTGCCAGCAGCCAAGAGGACTACAGCAACTACGAGCAGTACTTC
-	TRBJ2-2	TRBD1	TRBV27	CASSLNVYRGISTGELFF	TGTGCCAGCAGCCTCAACGTCTACAGGGGGATTTCCACCGGGGAGCTGTTTTTT
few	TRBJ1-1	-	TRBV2	CASSSDTNTEAFF	TGTGCCAGCAGTTCCGACACGAACACTGAAGCTTTCTTT
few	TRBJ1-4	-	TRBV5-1	CASSLGLLATNEKLFF	TGCGCCAGCAGCTTGGGGTTACTTGCAACTAATGAAAAACTGTTTTTT
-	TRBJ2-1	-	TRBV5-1	CASSLGRGGSDEQFF	TGCGCCAGCAGCTTGGGGCGCGGAGGCTCGGATGAGCAGTTCTTC